This TCR beta chain appears in the sequencing data of a study of shared clonotypes between healthy human individuals. On this clone itself: Its antigen is currently unknown.

Study-wide points: Clonotype sharing among donors was thought likely to change with sequencing depth.

Germline-derived CDR1 and CDR2 are MNHNY and SVGAGI (reference sequence). This CDR3 spans 16 amino acids. V lost 6 bases, J lost 5 bases, and 12 bases stayed unmatched. Repertoires were generated with immunoSEQ multiplex PCR, while TCRdb's copy carries only in-frame clones and drops some. The sample gives 400,000 to 600,000 clones, roughly 95% of which show up once; around 0.067% is in the top ten. Sample: naive CD4+ T cells sorted from blood. Indicated subset: CD45RA+ positively selected. This receptor was identified in a woman in her thirties in good health. The V and J genes are TRBV6-6 and TRBJ2-3; 9 bases align to TRBD1. The CDR3 spells CASSISGTGNLDTQYF. The CDR3 DNA follows: TGTGCCAGCAGCATCTCTGGGACAGGGAACTTAGATACGCAGTATTTT.